These T cell receptor beta chains were read from a single sample in a study of cytomegalovirus exposure and HLA in healthy donors. The method was immunoSEQ multiplex PCR; TCRdb's version includes in-frame clones alone and lacks a portion of them. The sample has approximately 140,000 clones, 82% seen once. Sequencing was done on a sample of PBMCs. These receptors came from a male donor in good health and CMV-seronegative. Both conserved end residues are part of each CDR3. A D gene is named only where the DNA matches it firmly. Some rows mark clone size as missing; the rest say once, few, many or name a class of expanded clone.

>TRBJ1-5|few|TRBV9|-
CASSDPNSNQPQHF
TGTGCCAGCAGCGACCCTAATAGCAATCAGCCCCAGCATTTT
>TRBJ2-3|few|TRBV27|-
CASGANTQYF
TGTGCCAGCGGGGCGAATACGCAGTATTTT
>TRBJ1-1|-|TRBV7-2|-
CASFYGPGANTEAFF
TGTGCCAGCTTCTACGGTCCAGGGGCTAACACTGAAGCTTTCTTT
>TRBJ2-1|-|TRBV6-5|-
CASSPQGRYNEQFF
TGTGCCAGCAGCCCCCAGGGGCGGTACAATGAGCAGTTCTTC
>TRBJ1-5|-|TRBV5-4|-
CASSLGGPHGNQPQHF
TGTGCCAGCAGCTTGGGAGGCCCCCACGGCAATCAGCCCCAGCATTTT
>TRBJ2-7|-|TRBV7-2|-
CASSLMRVQHEQYF
TGTGCCAGCAGCTTAATGAGGGTTCAGCACGAGCAGTACTTC
>TRBJ1-1|-|TRBV11-3|TRBD1
CASSPGQRNTEAFF
TGTGCCAGCAGCCCGGGACAGCGGAACACTGAAGCTTTCTTT
>TRBJ2-1|-|TRBV10-3|TRBD2
CAISEPIGLAGNNEQFF
TGTGCCATCAGTGAACCCATCGGACTAGCGGGTAACAATGAGCAGTTCTTC
>TRBJ2-7|-|TRBV5-4|TRBD2
CASSRSGREGDEQYF
TGTGCCAGCAGTCGGTCCGGGCGGGAGGGTGACGAGCAGTACTTC
>TRBJ2-7|-|TRBV7-2|TRBD2
CASSPRTSGTYEQYF
TGTGCCAGCAGCCCCCGGACTAGCGGGACCTACGAGCAGTACTTC
>TRBJ1-4|-|TRBV5-1|-
CASSALGPREKLFF
TGCGCCAGCAGCGCCTTGGGGCCCCGTGAAAAACTGTTTTTT
>TRBJ2-6|-|TRBV7-2|-
CASSRGSGANVLTF
TGTGCCAGCAGCCGGGGCTCTGGGGCCAACGTCCTGACTTTC
>TRBJ1-4|-|TRBV30|TRBD1
CAWTTGTGEWGEKLFF
TGTGCCTGGACCACCGGGACAGGGGAATGGGGTGAAAAACTGTTTTTT
>TRBJ2-2|-|TRBV19|-
CASSIGARGSTGELFF
TGTGCCAGTAGTATTGGGGCCAGGGGTAGCACCGGGGAGCTGTTTTTT
>TRBJ1-2|-|TRBV5-1|-
CASSLGSHGAYGYTF
TGCGCCAGCAGCTTGGGCTCCCACGGTGCCTATGGCTACACCTTC
>TRBJ2-7|-|TRBV4-3|-
CASSQNHRDYEQYF
TGCGCCAGCAGCCAAAATCACAGGGACTACGAGCAGTACTTC
>TRBJ1-4|once|TRBV19|-
CASSNFEGGEKLFF
TGTGCCAGTAGTAACTTCGAAGGAGGTGAAAAACTGTTTTTT
>TRBJ1-1|few|TRBV6-5|TRBD1
CASSYAGGMNTEAFF
TGTGCCAGCAGTTACGCAGGGGGCATGAACACTGAAGCTTTCTTT
>TRBJ2-3|-|TRBV4-2|TRBD2
CASSQELAGGTDTQYF
TGTGCCAGCAGCCAAGAACTAGCGGGAGGCACAGATACGCAGTATTTT
>TRBJ2-2|-|TRBV10-3|TRBD2
CASERGQAGELFF
TGTGCATCGGAGCGGGGGCAGGCCGGGGAGCTGTTTTTT
>TRBJ2-7|few|TRBV7-2|-
CASSFLYEQYF
TGTGCCAGCAGCTTCCTATACGAGCAGTACTTC
>TRBJ1-1|-|TRBV27|-
CASSLFRGNTEAFF
TGTGCCAGCAGTTTATTCAGAGGAAACACTGAAGCTTTCTTT
>TRBJ2-3|-|TRBV7-3|-
CASSRSGLGTQYF
TGTGCCAGCAGCAGGTCGGGTTTGGGTACGCAGTATTTT
>TRBJ2-7|-|TRBV7-2|-
CASSSPTSGDYEQYF
TGTGCCAGCAGCTCTCCGACTTCGGGGGACTACGAGCAGTACTTC
>TRBJ1-2|-|TRBV2|TRBD1
CASGRDRAAYGYTF
TGTGCCAGCGGGCGGGACAGGGCTGCCTATGGCTACACCTTC
>TRBJ1-1|-|TRBV6-5|TRBD1
CASSRDRRTLTEAFF
TGTGCCAGCAGTCGGGACAGGAGGACTCTCACTGAAGCTTTCTTT
>TRBJ2-2|-|TRBV5-4|TRBD1
CASSLAQGAGGELFF
TGTGCCAGCAGCTTGGCTCAGGGGGCGGGCGGGGAGCTGTTTTTT
>TRBJ1-2|few|TRBV10-3|-
CAISPDARDGYTF
TGTGCCATCAGTCCGGACGCCAGGGATGGCTACACCTTC
>TRBJ2-2|few|TRBV18|TRBD2
CASSPNALAGVSTGELFF
TGTGCCAGCTCACCGAACGCCTTGGCGGGAGTAAGCACCGGGGAGCTGTTTTTT
>TRBJ2-4|-|TRBV11-3|TRBD2
CASSSGGAKNIQYF
TGTGCCAGCAGCTCCGGGGGGGCCAAAAACATTCAGTACTTC
>TRBJ2-1|-|TRBV29-1|TRBD2
CSVVGVGGYNEQFF
TGCAGCGTTGTTGGAGTGGGAGGGTACAATGAGCAGTTCTTC